These 21 T cell receptor beta chains share one sample of origin, sequenced in a study of blood T cell repertoires in COVID-19. Sequenced by immunoSEQ multiplex PCR; TCRdb stores in-frame clones only, minus some. The data contain some 170,000 clones, more than 90% of them singletons. The sequenced sample was peripheral blood. The receptor source for this set is a man in his sixties with active or convalescent COVID-19.

The CDR3 protein is CAWSLNTEAFF. In nucleotides, the CDR3 is TGTGCCTGGAGCTTGAACACTGAAGCTTTCTTT. V and J are TRBV30 and TRBJ1-1; D is uncertain. The V end lost 3 bases, the J end lost 0 bases, and 2 bases lay between the germline ends. This CDR3 has 11 amino acids. Germline CDR1 GTSNPN, CDR2 SVGIG (reference sequence).

The rearrangement joins TRBV30 to TRBJ1-1; 9 bases agree with TRBD1. CDR1 is GTSNPN and CDR2 is SVGIG in the germline V gene (reference sequence). The CDR3 totals 19 residues. With V trimmed by 0 bases and J by 5 bases, 19 bases remained unmatched. As DNA, the CDR3 is TGTGCCTGGAGTGTATCTGGGCCACAGGGGGCGGGGGGAGTAACTGAAGCTTTCTTT. This codes for CAWSVSGPQGAGGVTEAFF.

The chain carries TRBV19 and TRBJ1-6; perhaps TRBD1 as D (5 bases). The CDR3 consists of 16 residues. Germline CDR1 LNHDA, CDR2 SQIVND (reference sequence). Trimming removed 5 bases at V and 6 bases at J, with 17 bases between. As DNA, the CDR3 is TGTGCCAGTAGTGTTCACCCGGGACTCGGTAATTCACCCCTCCACTTT. This gives the protein CASSVHPGLGNSPLHF.

The chain's CDR3 is CASSPGAGGASEQYF. Written as DNA, the CDR3 is TGTGCCAGCAGCCCGGGGGCTGGGGGGGCGTCGGAGCAGTACTTC. The V gene is TRBV7-6, the J gene TRBJ2-7; D is perhaps TRBD2 (7 bases). CDR3 length: 15 amino acids. Trimming took off 5 bases at V and 7 bases at J, with 21 bases between the two ends. Germline values: CDR1 SGHVS, CDR2 FNYEAQ.

V and J are TRBV10-3 and TRBJ1-1, with D tentatively TRBD1 (6 bases). Trimming shortened V by 5 bases and J by 0 bases, and 10 bases separated the two germline ends. The germline CDR1 and CDR2 sequences are ENHRY and SYGVKD. The CDR3 is 14 amino acids. The CDR3 region has the DNA TGTGCCATCAGTACCGGGACACTGAACACTGAAGCTTTCTTT. Amino acid sequence: CAISTGTLNTEAFF.

This chain connects TRBV3-1 (or the pseudogene TRBV3-2) to TRBJ1-2, with D unresolved. Per germline, CDR1 LGHDT and CDR2 YNNKEL (reference sequence). V lost 0 bases to trimming and J lost 8 bases, with 10 bases between them. This CDR3 is 13 amino acids long. The CDR3 DNA follows: TGTGCCAGCAGCCAAGACCCATCGGGGGGCTACACCTTC. This translates into CASSQDPSGGYTF.

The gene calls are TRBV5-1 and TRBJ2-7, with TRBD1 identical over 9 bases. CDR1 is SGHRS and CDR2 is YFSETQ in the germline V gene. CDR3 length: 15 residues. Germline trimming cut 0 bases from V and 7 bases from J; bases unmatched to any gene: 8. The DNA for the CDR3 is TGCGCCAGCAGCTTGGTGGGACAGGGACCTGGAGAGCAGTACTTC. Translation gives CASSLVGQGPGEQYF. Full variable domain (remainder filled in from reference TRBV5-1 and TRBJ2-7): KAGVTQTPRYLIKTRGQQVTLSCSPISGHRSVSWYQQTPGQGLQFLFEYFSETQRNKGNFPGRFSGRQFSNSRSEMNVSTLELGDSALYLCASSLVGQGPGEQYFGPGTRLTVT.

The V call is TRBV7-8, the J call TRBJ2-7, with 9 bases aligning to TRBD2. CDR1 is SGHVS, CDR2 FQNEAQ, per germline. With V trimmed by 5 bases and J by 1 base, 30 bases remained unmatched. This CDR3 has 23 residues. CDR3 protein: CASSPRGLLPLAGRAGASYEQYF. The CDR3 nucleotides read TGTGCCAGCAGCCCAAGGGGTTTACTCCCACTAGCGGGTCGAGCGGGGGCTTCCTACGAGCAGTACTTC.

This chain joins TRBV3-1 (or the pseudogene TRBV3-2) and TRBJ1-1, with D possibly matching TRBD1 (5 bases). Germline loops: CDR1 LGHDT, CDR2 YNNKEL (reference sequence). The CDR3 contains 16 residues. Trimming took 4 bases from V and 0 from J, leaving 15 bases between them. The CDR3 nucleotides read TGTGCCAGCAGCCCCAATCGACAGCTCATGAACACTGAAGCTTTCTTT. Translating gives CASSPNRQLMNTEAFF.

V gene TRBV5-1 combines with J gene TRBJ1-1; 8 bases map to TRBD1. CDR1 SGHRS and CDR2 YFSETQ come from the germline V gene. V shed 3 bases and J 0 bases; nucleotides not matched to a gene: 1. The CDR3 has 14 residues. The chain's CDR3 is CASSWDRLNTEAFF. Here the CDR3 DNA reads TGCGCCAGCAGCTGGGACAGGTTGAACACTGAAGCTTTCTTT. Based on the CDR3 plus reference TRBV5-1 and TRBJ1-1, the full variable domain is KAGVTQTPRYLIKTRGQQVTLSCSPISGHRSVSWYQQTPGQGLQFLFEYFSETQRNKGNFPGRFSGRQFSNSRSEMNVSTLELGDSALYLCASSWDRLNTEAFFGQGTRLTVV.

This clone was recorded only once. This sequence joins TRBV2 and TRBJ2-5; no definite D call. Germline V gene lookup returns CDR1 SNHLY and CDR2 FYNNEI. With 1 base removed from V and 0 bases from J, the gap between germline ends came to 3 bases. CDR3 length: 13 residues. The CDR3 here is CASSEDYQETQYF. DNA for the CDR3: TGTGCCAGCAGTGAAGACTACCAAGAGACCCAGTACTTC.

The chain joins TRBV11-2 to TRBJ2-5, with a weak D call TRBD2 (5 bases). CDR1 SGHAT and CDR2 FQNNGV come from the germline V gene. CDR3 length: 13 amino acids. V lost 5 bases to trimming and J lost 6 bases, with 13 bases between them. Here the CDR3 DNA reads TGTGCCAGCAGCCTTAGCGTGGTACAGACCCAGTACTTC. It is translated as CASSLSVVQTQYF.

This chain links TRBV4-2 with TRBJ1-4; D remains unclear. Trimming cost V 4 bases and J 5 bases, with 14 bases left between them. CDR3 length equals 15 residues. Germline CDR1 reads LGHNA; CDR2 reads YNFKEQ. In nucleotides, the CDR3 is TGTGCCAGCAGCCCCGATAGAGTGTTGAATGAAAAACTGTTTTTT. It encodes CASSPDRVLNEKLFF.

The V and J genes are TRBV5-1 and TRBJ1-5; D is ambiguous. Looked up from germline, CDR1 is SGHRS and CDR2 is YFSETQ. Trimming cost V 0 bases and J 6 bases, with 13 bases left between them. The CDR3 spans 15 residues. CDR3: CASSLEGGGGQPQHF. CDR3 DNA: TGCGCCAGCAGCTTGGAAGGAGGTGGAGGTCAGCCCCAGCATTTT.

This chain connects TRBV5-6 to TRBJ1-6; D possibly corresponds to TRBD1 (5 bases). Germline values: CDR1 SGHDT, CDR2 YYEEEE. The CDR3 loop spans 15 amino acids. Trimming cost V 4 bases and J 4 bases, with 12 bases left between them. In nucleotides, the CDR3 is TGTGCCAGCAGCCCCACGGGACTGTATAATTCACCCCTCCACTTT. It is translated as CASSPTGLYNSPLHF.

This chain joins TRBV7-2 and TRBJ1-2; 8 nucleotides match TRBD1. Germline loops: CDR1 SGHTA, CDR2 FQGNSA. The CDR3 runs to 14 residues. Trimming removed 6 bases from V and 2 bases from J; junction bases left unmatched: 5. CDR3 amino acids: CASRAGTGNYGYTF. The CDR3 DNA sequence: TGTGCCAGCAGAGCGGGGACAGGCAACTATGGCTACACCTTC.

CDR3 coding DNA: TGTGCCAGCAGCTTGGGACTAACCAATGAGCAGTTCTTC. This encodes CASSLGLTNEQFF. The chain couples TRBV5-5 to TRBJ2-1, with TRBD2 as a possible D gene (5 bases). The V end lost 0 bases, the J end lost 6 bases, and 7 bases lay between the germline ends. From germline, CDR1 is SGHKS and CDR2 YYEKEE (reference sequence). The CDR3 extends over 13 amino acids.

The V call is TRBV28, the J call TRBJ1-1, with 7 bases lining up with TRBD1. Looked up from germline, CDR1 is MDHEN and CDR2 is SYDVKM. The CDR3 has 14 residues. Unmatched junction bases numbered 7, after V lost 3 bases and J lost 6 bases. The CDR3 nucleotides are TGTGCCAGCAGTTTTGACAGGGCGGTCTCTGAAGCTTTCTTT. It is translated as CASSFDRAVSEAFF.

V is TRBV5-1 and J is TRBJ2-2, with 11 bases identical to TRBD1. With V trimmed by 0 bases and J by 4 bases, 2 bases remained unmatched. Germline CDR1 is SGHRS and CDR2 is YFSETQ. This CDR3 comprises 16 residues. CDR3 loop: CASSLGDRGTTGELFF. The CDR3 DNA follows: TGCGCCAGCAGCTTGGGGGACAGGGGGACCACCGGGGAGCTGTTTTTT. The full variable domain, in which reference TRBV5-1 and TRBJ2-2 provide the parts outside the CDR3, is KAGVTQTPRYLIKTRGQQVTLSCSPISGHRSVSWYQQTPGQGLQFLFEYFSETQRNKGNFPGRFSGRQFSNSRSEMNVSTLELGDSALYLCASSLGDRGTTGELFFGEGSRLTVL.

V is TRBV12-5 and J is TRBJ2-5; D might be TRBD2 (6 bases). CDR3 size: 15 residues. V was trimmed by 0 bases and J by 5 bases, leaving 13 bases between them. In germline, CDR1 is LGHNT, CDR2 FRNRAP. The CDR3 loop reads CASGLVRLAGETQYF. Here the CDR3 DNA reads TGTGCTAGTGGTTTGGTTCGGCTGGCGGGGGAGACCCAGTACTTC.

The chain is built from TRBV7-9 and TRBJ1-4; D remains ambiguous. This CDR3 spans 11 amino acids. CDR1 and CDR2 (germline): SEHNR, FQNEAQ (reference sequence). Trimming stripped 5 bases from V and 8 bases from J, with 6 bases between. The CDR3 DNA sequence: TGTGCCAGCAGCCCTCTAGAAAAACTGTTTTTT. Its translation is CASSPLEKLFF. The full variable domain, with the rest looked up from reference TRBV7-9 and TRBJ1-4, is DTGVSQNPRHKITKRGQNVTFRCDPISEHNRLYWYRQTLGQGPEFLTYFQNEAQLEKSRLLSDRFSAERPKGSFSTLEIQRTEQGDSAMYLCASSPLEKLFFGSGTQLSVL.